This entry lists 30 T cell receptor beta chains sequenced from one sample in a study of breast tumors, draining lymph nodes, adjacent tissues listed by TCRdb under 2016. The axillary draining lymph nodes of breast cancer patients were the source of the lymph node samples. Libraries were built with multiplex PCR. Sequencing instrument: Illumina HiSeq 2000. Using fastp at Q25 and MiXCR, TCRdb reprocessed the public reads and kept productive beta chains. Rows merge per CDR3 protein into single entries with the most common DNA and genes. The sample has 100,000 to 150,000 distinct CDR3 sequences on record, around 22% of them singletons. Around 2.6% of the sample is taken by the ten largest. The sequencing sample was made of axillary lymph node tissue. The source is a female donor with breast cancer. Some clones in this sample may be carry-over from other donors' samples.

Turning to this clonotype: This may come from a read error, since a much larger clone is one base off. The final CDR3 position lacks the conserved phenylalanine or tryptophan, pointing to a likely read error. The chain couples TRBV29-1 to TRBJ2-3; 8 nucleotides line up with TRBD1. V dropped 6 bases and J dropped 1; count of bases not matched to a gene: 3. In germline, CDR1 is SQVTM, CDR2 ANQGSEA. The CDR3 has 13 amino acids. This CDR3 reads CSVPGQGTDTQYL. The CDR3 DNA reads as TGCAGCGTACCGGGACAGGGCACAGATACGCAGTATTTA.

This clonotype was detected ten times or more. The chain links TRBV2 to TRBJ2-1, with 11 bases matching TRBD1. The CDR3 covers 15 residues. Trimming removed 8 bases from V and 7 bases from J; junction bases left unmatched: 10. CDR1 is SNHLY, CDR2 FYNNEI, per germline. CDR3 in amino acids: CASLGRDRGGNEQFF. Written as DNA, the CDR3 is TGTGCCAGCCTGGGAAGGGACAGGGGGGGGAATGAGCAGTTCTTC.

At least ten counts were recorded for this clonotype. The CDR3 loop is CSVGGLARNEQFF. The CDR3 coding sequence is TGCAGCGTTGGCGGGCTGGCACGCAATGAGCAGTTCTTC. This chain uses TRBV29-1 with TRBJ2-1; perhaps TRBD2 as D (5 bases). The germline CDR1 and CDR2 sequences are SQVTM and ANQGSEA. Trimming stripped 4 bases from V and 6 bases from J, with 13 bases between. CDR3 length equals 13 residues.

The sample holds many counts of this clonotype. V and J are TRBV6-1 and TRBJ2-7; D not certain. This CDR3 region has 12 residues. Trimming took off 4 bases at V and 4 bases at J, with 8 bases between the two ends. Germline V lookup: CDR1 MNHNS, CDR2 SASEGT. CDR3: CASSAIGYEQYF. In DNA form, the CDR3 reads TGTGCCAGCAGTGCTATCGGATACGAGCAGTACTTC.

Worth noting for this clonotype: A junction boundary mismatches the germline segment, possibly from a read error. The rearrangement links TRBV20-1 to TRBJ2-7; 9 positions match TRBD1. The CDR3 is 19 residues long. Germline-derived CDR1 and CDR2 are DFQATT and SNEGSKA (reference sequence). CDR3 amino acids: CSAGDHSGQGSPRVPEQYF. The CDR3 bases are TGCAGTGCTGGAGATCATTCGGGACAGGGATCCCCTAGGGTCCCCGAGCAGTACTTC.

V gene TRBV19 combines with J gene TRBJ1-1; 7 bases fit TRBD1. Germline V gene sequence: CDR1 LNHDA, CDR2 SQIVND (reference sequence). This CDR3 spans 12 amino acids. V lost 5 bases to trimming and J lost 4 bases; unmatched junction nucleotides: 1. The CDR3: CASSPGGTEAFF. In DNA, the CDR3 is TGTGCCAGTAGTCCAGGGGGCACTGAAGCTTTCTTT. The complete variable domain, with remaining parts taken from reference TRBV19 and TRBJ1-1, reads DGGITQSPKYLFRKEGQNVTLSCEQNLNHDAMYWYRQDPGQGLRLIYYSQIVNDFQKGDIAEGYSVSREKKESFPLTVTSAQKNPTAFYLCASSPGGTEAFFGQGTRLTVV.

The chain has TRBV5-1 and TRBJ2-7; D may be TRBD1 (5 bases). Trimming shortened V by 2 bases and J by 6 bases, and 12 bases separated the two germline ends. This CDR3 comprises 13 residues. CDR1 SGHRS and CDR2 YFSETQ come from the germline V gene. The CDR3 coding sequence is TGCGCCAGCAGCTTCGGAACAGGCTGCGAGCAGTACTTC. Translation gives CASSFGTGCEQYF. The variable domain in full, completed from reference TRBV5-1 and TRBJ2-7, reads KAGVTQTPRYLIKTRGQQVTLSCSPISGHRSVSWYQQTPGQGLQFLFEYFSETQRNKGNFPGRFSGRQFSNSRSEMNVSTLELGDSALYLCASSFGTGCEQYFGPGTRLTVT.

On this clonotype itself: This may stem from a read error, because a much larger clone lies one nucleotide away. This rearrangement joins TRBV27 to TRBJ2-6, with a tentative D call TRBD2 (6 bases). CDR1 and CDR2 (germline): MNHEY, SMNVEV (reference sequence). This CDR3 comprises 14 residues. CDR3 nucleotides: TGTGCCAGCAGGCGGGATCATGGGGCCAACGTCCTGGCTTTC. It codes for CASRRDHGANVLAF.

This chain connects TRBV7-9 to TRBJ2-3, with TRBD2 matching 11 bases. The V and J ends lost 5 bases and 0 bases, in that order; junction bases with no gene match: 4. The CDR3 has 16 residues. The germline CDR1 and CDR2 sequences are SEHNR and FQNEAQ (reference sequence). The CDR3 loop reads CASSLWTSGSTDTQYF. For the CDR3, the DNA is TGTGCCAGCAGCCTTTGGACTAGCGGGAGCACAGATACGCAGTATTTT. Using reference TRBV7-9 and TRBJ2-3 for the parts outside the CDR3, the full variable domain is DTGVSQNPRHKITKRGQNVTFRCDPISEHNRLYWYRQTLGQGPEFLTYFQNEAQLEKSRLLSDRFSAERPKGSFSTLEIQRTEQGDSAMYLCASSLWTSGSTDTQYFGPGTRLTVL.

This clonotype was counted ten times or more. The rearrangement links TRBV15 to TRBJ2-1, with D possibly TRBD2 on 6 matching bases. V was clipped by 4 bases and J by 8 bases, with 12 bases between them. This CDR3 region has 13 residues. The germline CDR1 and CDR2 sequences are LNHNV and YYDKDF (reference sequence). CDR3 in DNA: TGTGCCACCAGCATCTTGGAGGGTTATGAGCAGTTCTTC. It translates to CATSILEGYEQFF.

This clonotype was detected ten times or more. The chain couples TRBV20-1 to TRBJ2-7, with TRBD1 matching 8 bases. Trimming cost V 3 bases and J 3 bases; bases outside gene matches: 7. In germline, CDR1 is DFQATT, CDR2 SNEGSKA (reference sequence). The CDR3 runs 14 residues. CDR3 amino acids: CSASIQGDHYEQYF. DNA of the CDR3: TGCAGTGCTAGTATACAGGGGGACCACTACGAGCAGTACTTC.

As for this clonotype: A much more abundant neighbour one base away suggests this may be a read error. Given the absence of the conserved phenylalanine or tryptophan at the CDR3 end, a read error is likely. The rearrangement uses TRBV6-2 or TRBV6-3 and TRBJ2-3, with D possibly TRBD2 on 6 matching bases. Trimming stripped 5 bases from V and 5 bases from J, with 14 bases between. CDR1 MNHEY and CDR2 SVGEGT come from the germline V gene. CDR3 length: 14 amino acids. The CDR3 sequence is CASSPRIGGDTQYY. DNA of the CDR3: TGTGCCAGCAGTCCCCGGATCGGGGGAGATACGCAGTATTAT.

This clonotype has a count of ten or more. The rearrangement links TRBV20-1 to TRBJ2-3; 8 nucleotides align to TRBD2. Per the germline V gene, CDR1 is DFQATT and CDR2 is SNEGSKA (reference sequence). V trimming: 6 bases; J trimming: 7 bases; junction bases outside the gene matches: 15. CDR3 length: 15 residues. CDR3 residues: CSAGSGGGRIYTQYF. CDR3 sequence (DNA): TGCAGTGCCGGCTCCGGCGGCGGGAGGATCTATACGCAGTATTTT.

This clonotype was observed a few times. Here the CDR3 omits its conserved ending phenylalanine or tryptophan, so a read error is the likely source. The DNA for the CDR3 is TGCGCCAGCAGTTTCGCCGGGACAGGGGCGGCTAACTATGGCTACACCCTC. Translation gives CASSFAGTGAANYGYTL. J is TRBJ1-2 and V is TRBV10-1, with 10 positions matching TRBD1. Germline V gene data show CDR1 as WNHNN and CDR2 as SYGVQD (reference sequence). The V and J ends lost 5 bases and 0 bases, in that order; junction bases with no gene match: 9. This CDR3 spans 17 amino acids.

Note on this clonotype: A much more abundant neighbour one base away suggests this may be a read error. The chain employs TRBV5-5 and TRBJ2-7, with D possibly called TRBD1 or TRBD2 (5 bases each). CDR3 length: 14 amino acids. Per germline, CDR1 SGHKS and CDR2 YYEKEE (reference sequence). Trimming took off 2 bases at V and 2 bases at J, with 11 bases between the two ends. The CDR3 DNA follows: TGTGCCAGCAGCTTATCCGGGACCACCTACGAGCAGTACTTC. Translation: CASSLSGTTYEQYF.

The chain has TRBV28 and TRBJ2-6; tentative D call: TRBD1 (6 bases). CDR3 size: 16 residues. V was trimmed by 3 bases and J by 5 bases, leaving 14 bases between them. From germline, CDR1 is MDHEN and CDR2 SYDVKM. The CDR3 nucleotides are TGTGCCAGCAGTTTGAAAGGGGGTATTAGGGCCAACGTCCTGACTTTC. Protein: CASSLKGGIRANVLTF. Complete variable domain (other parts from reference TRBV28 and TRBJ2-6): DVKVTQSSRYLVKRTGEKVFLECVQDMDHENMFWYRQDPGLGLRLIYFSYDVKMKEKGDIPEGYSVSREKKERFSLILESASTNQTSMYLCASSLKGGIRANVLTFGAGSRLTVL.

This clonotype was found many times. The CDR3 sequence is CASSSPSGGETQYF. The CDR3 DNA reads as TGTGCCAGCAGCTCCCCTTCCGGAGGGGAGACCCAGTACTTC. This chain links TRBV7-2 with TRBJ2-5; weak D call: TRBD2 (6 bases). Germline CDR1 SGHTA, CDR2 FQGNSA. Trimming took 4 bases from V and 5 from J, leaving 14 bases between them. CDR3 size: 14 residues.

This clonotype was observed many times. This rearrangement joins TRBV7-3 to TRBJ2-1; 12 bases fit TRBD2. This CDR3 spans 12 amino acids. V lost 6 bases and J lost 10; bases outside the gene matches: 1. In germline, CDR1 is SGHTA, CDR2 FQGTGA. The CDR3 coding sequence is TGTGCCAGCAGAGGACTAGCGGGAGAGCAGTTCTTC. This encodes CASRGLAGEQFF.

This clonotype was seen many times. The V and J genes are TRBV7-9 and TRBJ2-1; D is ambiguous. Germline lookup yields CDR1 SEHNR and CDR2 FQNEAQ (reference sequence). The V gene lost 1 base and the J gene lost 3 bases, with 4 bases spanning the gap. The CDR3 consists of 13 residues. The CDR3 is CASSLEVYNEQFF. The CDR3 nucleotides are TGTGCCAGCAGCTTAGAAGTCTACAATGAGCAGTTCTTC.

This clonotype appeared once. V usage is TRBV10-2 and J usage is TRBJ1-6, with unresolved D. Germline assignment: CDR1 WSHSY and CDR2 SAAADI. There are 12 residues in the CDR3. V was shortened by 5 bases and J by 9 bases, with 8 bases between the two germline ends. The CDR3 nucleotides are TGCGCCAGCAGTCGGTTTTTTTCACCCCTCCACTTT. Translation gives CASSRFFSPLHF.

The chain employs TRBV28 and TRBJ2-1; 11 bases align to TRBD2. The CDR3 totals 16 residues. Trimming took 5 bases from V and 5 from J; bases not matched to a gene: 8. Germline V gene data show CDR1 as MDHEN and CDR2 as SYDVKM. The CDR3 is CASSTLAGGPNNEQFF. The DNA for the CDR3 is TGTGCCAGCAGTACCTTAGCGGGAGGGCCGAACAATGAGCAGTTCTTC.

This clonotype occurred many times. This CDR3 reads CASTPGTYEQYF. CDR3 nucleotides: TGTGCCAGCACGCCGGGAACCTACGAGCAGTACTTC. The chain recombines TRBV6-1 with TRBJ2-7; TRBD2 might be the D (5 bases). Germline V gives CDR1 MNHNS, CDR2 SASEGT. Trimming left V 7 bases short and J 2 bases short, with 9 bases between. This CDR3 spans 12 amino acids.

This clonotype was recorded at least ten times. The chain joins TRBV7-9 to TRBJ2-3, with no clear D. V lost 1 base to trimming and J lost 1 base, with 6 bases between them. The CDR3 totals 14 residues. Germline CDR1 is SEHNR and CDR2 is FQNEAQ (reference sequence). CDR3 sequence reads: CASSLGRGTDTQYF. The DNA of the CDR3 is TGTGCCAGCAGCTTAGGAAGGGGCACAGATACGCAGTATTTT.

The table lists this clonotype with many counts. This CDR3 reads CATSTGGTNSPLHF. The CDR3 DNA is TGTGCCACCAGTACAGGGGGCACGAATTCACCCCTCCACTTT. The V call is TRBV24-1, the J call TRBJ1-6; TRBD1 matches 9 bases. CDR3 size: 14 residues. Trimming cost V 6 bases and J 7 bases; bases outside gene matches: 3. Looked up from germline, CDR1 is KGHDR and CDR2 is SFDVKD.

This clonotype has a count of ten or more. The gene calls are TRBV12-3 or TRBV12-4 and TRBJ2-1, with 7 bases lining up with TRBD1. This CDR3 has 16 amino acids. With V trimmed by 4 bases and J by 7 bases, 13 bases remained unmatched. CDR3 residues: CASSSAGTATQNEQFF. Here the CDR3 DNA reads TGTGCCAGCAGTTCCGCCGGGACAGCTACGCAGAATGAGCAGTTCTTC.

This clonotype was counted ten times or more. This chain uses TRBV7-3 with TRBJ2-2, with D tentatively TRBD1 (5 bases). The CDR3 runs 15 residues. V was shortened by 5 bases and J by 4 bases, with 14 bases between the two germline ends. CDR1 and CDR2 (germline): SGHTA, FQGTGA. The CDR3 region has the DNA TGTGCCAGCAGCCCCACCATTGGGGCCACCGGGGAGCTGTTTTTT. Translated, it gives CASSPTIGATGELFF.

Many counts were recorded for this clonotype. The chain combines TRBV12-3 or TRBV12-4 with TRBJ2-3, with 7 nucleotides matching TRBD1. The CDR3 contains 14 residues. The V and J ends lost 9 bases and 2 bases, in that order; junction bases with no gene match: 8. The CDR3 bases are TGTGCCAGTAGTGAGGACAGGCCCACAGATACGCAGTATTTT. Residues: CASSEDRPTDTQYF.

This clonotype was seen only a few times. A much larger clone differs by one base, so this may be a read error. This chain links TRBV7-3 with TRBJ1-2, with D unclear. In germline, CDR1 is SGHTA, CDR2 FQGTGA. The CDR3 length is 14 residues. Trimming removed 4 bases from V and 4 bases from J, with 13 bases in between. The CDR3 nucleotides read TGTGCCAGCAGCTCCGGAGGCAGGTCCTATGGCTACACCTTC. Its translation: CASSSGGRSYGYTF.

In regard to this clonotype: A much larger clone is a single base away; this may be a read error. The chain employs TRBV6-5 and TRBJ2-2, with a possible D match to TRBD1 (6 bases). This CDR3 is 16 amino acids long. Per germline, CDR1 MNHEY and CDR2 SVGAGI. The CDR3 sequence is CARSRGHPPNTGELFF. The DNA of the CDR3 is TGTGCCCGCAGCAGGGGACACCCCCCGAACACCGGGGAGCTGTTTTTT.

Concerning this clonotype itself: One end of the junction fails to match germline, which may point to a read error. The genes are TRBV28 and TRBJ2-7, with D perhaps matching TRBD2 (6 bases). Germline V gene sequence: CDR1 MDHEN, CDR2 SYDVKM. This CDR3 is 15 amino acids long. The CDR3 spells CAGSNPEGSSYEQYF. The CDR3, as DNA: TGTGCCGGCAGTAACCCGGAGGGCTCCTCCTACGAGCAGTACTTC.